Listed below are T cell receptor beta chains from one sample, sequenced in a study of human CD8 memory T cell subsets. TCRdb derives one entry per CDR3 protein from the 5' RACE reads, leaving out DNA. The sample data list about 10,000 distinct CDR3 sequences. Sequences were obtained from CD8+ stem-like memory T cells (TSCM and TCM) sorted from PBMCs. The receptors here all came from a human donor in good health. Both conserved end residues are part of each CDR3. Clone size is not always given. Where it is, it says once, few, many or a class for expanded clones.

j_gene: TRBJ1-1
v_gene: TRBV29-1
abundance: medium-sized
CDR3aa: CSVEGGGNTEAFF

j_gene: TRBJ1-5
v_gene: TRBV6-5
abundance: NA
CDR3aa: CASRKRYSNQPQHF

j_gene: TRBJ2-5
v_gene: TRBV27
abundance: NA
CDR3aa: CASSHRDSQETQYF

j_gene: TRBJ2-7
v_gene: TRBV29-1
abundance: NA
CDR3aa: CSVRDNKGEQYF

j_gene: TRBJ2-3
v_gene: TRBV11-2
abundance: NA
CDR3aa: CASSLTANADTQYF

j_gene: TRBJ2-3
v_gene: TRBV20-1
abundance: NA
CDR3aa: CSARDRWRGVTDTQYF

j_gene: TRBJ2-1
v_gene: TRBV7-8
abundance: NA
CDR3aa: CASSLNLAYNEQFF

j_gene: TRBJ2-3
v_gene: TRBV19
abundance: NA
CDR3aa: CASSTHLLVSTDTQYF

j_gene: TRBJ2-7
v_gene: TRBV20-1
abundance: medium-sized
CDR3aa: CSARGSRQGTYEQYF

j_gene: TRBJ1-2
v_gene: TRBV7-9
abundance: NA
CDR3aa: CASSSGAGDYGYTF

j_gene: TRBJ2-7
v_gene: TRBV12-3/TRBV12-4
abundance: NA
CDR3aa: CASSLPGNEQYF

j_gene: TRBJ1-2
v_gene: TRBV7-8
abundance: NA
CDR3aa: CASSDALTGGNYGYTF

j_gene: TRBJ1-1
v_gene: TRBV4-3
abundance: NA
CDR3aa: CASSQDQRGNTEAFF

j_gene: TRBJ1-2
v_gene: TRBV21-1
abundance: NA
CDR3aa: CASSNRGPINYGYTF

j_gene: TRBJ2-1
v_gene: TRBV4-2
abundance: NA
CDR3aa: CASNFDAEGAYNEQFF

j_gene: TRBJ2-2
v_gene: TRBV7-9
abundance: NA
CDR3aa: CASSLAPWQGASGELFF

j_gene: TRBJ1-3
v_gene: TRBV7-2
abundance: NA
CDR3aa: CASSLEHLGNTIYF

j_gene: TRBJ2-1
v_gene: TRBV5-1
abundance: NA
CDR3aa: CASSLAVNEQFF

j_gene: TRBJ1-1
v_gene: TRBV19
abundance: NA
CDR3aa: CASLLAGLHTEAFF

j_gene: TRBJ2-2
v_gene: TRBV7-9
abundance: NA
CDR3aa: CASDLRGNTGELFF

j_gene: TRBJ2-7
v_gene: TRBV7-2
abundance: NA
CDR3aa: CASSLGSGAPEQYF

j_gene: TRBJ1-1
v_gene: TRBV11-2
abundance: NA
CDR3aa: CASSTTQDNTEAFF

j_gene: TRBJ2-1
v_gene: TRBV24-1
abundance: NA
CDR3aa: CATSDFLREVDEQFF

j_gene: TRBJ2-7
v_gene: TRBV7-9
abundance: NA
CDR3aa: CASSSTGTSFSYEQYF

j_gene: TRBJ1-1
v_gene: TRBV20-1
abundance: NA
CDR3aa: CSASGVRDTEAFF

j_gene: TRBJ2-7
v_gene: TRBV29-1
abundance: NA
CDR3aa: CSVVYRGAYEQYF

j_gene: TRBJ2-5
v_gene: TRBV30
abundance: NA
CDR3aa: CAWSGGAGVETQYF

j_gene: TRBJ1-6
v_gene: TRBV2
abundance: NA
CDR3aa: CASSVGLGRSYNSPLHF

j_gene: TRBJ2-1
v_gene: TRBV7-9
abundance: NA
CDR3aa: CASSSRDRVHNEQFF

j_gene: TRBJ2-7
v_gene: TRBV20-1
abundance: NA
CDR3aa: CSARDGTAVASVGEQYF

j_gene: TRBJ2-1
v_gene: TRBV18
abundance: NA
CDR3aa: CASSPARTAYNEQFF

j_gene: TRBJ1-4
v_gene: TRBV7-3
abundance: NA
CDR3aa: CASSSRDPTNEKLFF

j_gene: TRBJ2-2
v_gene: TRBV14
abundance: NA
CDR3aa: CASSQGRGGYNTGELFF

j_gene: TRBJ1-1
v_gene: TRBV10-3
abundance: NA
CDR3aa: CAINGDRGDAPFF

j_gene: TRBJ2-1
v_gene: TRBV7-9
abundance: NA
CDR3aa: CASSWGLAGTYEQFF

j_gene: TRBJ2-5
v_gene: TRBV13
abundance: NA
CDR3aa: CASSVRTSGRDQETQYF

j_gene: TRBJ2-5
v_gene: TRBV25-1
abundance: NA
CDR3aa: CASSDIWQSKETQYF

j_gene: TRBJ2-7
v_gene: TRBV20-1
abundance: NA
CDR3aa: CSARYGGDSYEQYF

j_gene: TRBJ1-1
v_gene: TRBV6-1
abundance: NA
CDR3aa: CASSSTRNTEAFF

j_gene: TRBJ1-1
v_gene: TRBV5-5
abundance: NA
CDR3aa: CASSPLTVTADTEAFF

j_gene: TRBJ1-1
v_gene: TRBV27
abundance: NA
CDR3aa: CASSPRQGAFTEAFF

j_gene: TRBJ2-7
v_gene: TRBV7-9
abundance: NA
CDR3aa: CASSLSYEARYEQYF

j_gene: TRBJ2-7
v_gene: TRBV20-1
abundance: NA
CDR3aa: CSAQTGQGIYEQYF

j_gene: TRBJ2-7
v_gene: TRBV5-1
abundance: medium-sized
CDR3aa: CASSLSGREQYF

j_gene: TRBJ2-7
v_gene: TRBV7-9
abundance: NA
CDR3aa: CASSPRENYPIYEQYF

j_gene: TRBJ1-1
v_gene: TRBV12-3/TRBV12-4
abundance: NA
CDR3aa: CASSLTGQGRKNTEAFF